This T cell receptor (beta chain) comes out of a study of T cells in localized non-small cell lung cancer. Assay used: immunoSEQ multiplex PCR; TCRdb lists only in-frame clones, some missing. The table shows around 83,000 clones, with 87% occurring only once. This clone was seen only once. Its antigen is still unknown. Study observations and caveats: An association was observed between higher blood T cell density and longer overall survival. Heterogeneity within the tumor remains possible, as just one region underwent sequencing. A median of roughly 50 of the top 100 tumor clones appeared in adjacent lung, which was paired and uninvolved.

Per the germline V gene, CDR1 is SGHRS and CDR2 is YFSETQ. The CDR3 is made up of 13 amino acids. The V and J ends lost 5 bases and 0 bases respectively, with 8 bases between them. The rearrangement links TRBV5-1 to TRBJ1-1; no definite D call. The source material was peripheral blood, sampled before any cancer treatment. The clonotype comes from a man aged 40 to 70 with stage I squamous cell lung carcinoma. CDR3 in DNA: TGCGCCAGCAGGCCGACCTTGAACACTGAAGCTTTCTTT. Encoded protein: CASRPTLNTEAFF.